The sequence of this T cell receptor beta chain was determined in a study of graft-versus-host responses after intestinal transplantation. Background on the study: Anti-thymocyte globulin was used for induction in all recipients, who then took tacrolimus and steroids for 2 to 4 years.

Sequencing used immunoSEQ multiplex PCR; TCRdb keeps in-frame clones, though not all of them. Of about 14,000 clones in the sample, around 70% are singletons; the top ten hold roughly 7.2%. Graft material was processed, releasing intraepithelial and lamina propria lymphocytes. Germline trimming cut 2 bases from V and 1 base from J; bases unmatched to any gene: 7. The CDR3 runs to 16 residues. Germline V gene data show CDR1 as GTSNPN and CDR2 as SVGIG (reference sequence). This TCR came from a human patient who received an intestinal transplant, so some T cells may come from the graft donor. The sequencing used ileum tissue, collected 16 days after intestinal transplant. The V call is TRBV30, the J call TRBJ2-3, with TRBD2 identical over 9 bases. The CDR3 DNA follows: TGTGCCTGGAGTCTGTTAGCGGGGGATCGCACAGATACGCAGTATTTT. This encodes CAWSLLAGDRTDTQYF.